This is a list of T cell receptor beta chains from one sample in a study of technical replicates of blood from several donors. Data came from immunoSEQ multiplex PCR; TCRdb stores just in-frame clones and leaves some out. The sample contains roughly 60,000 clones, roughly nine tenths of which appear only once. Sequences were obtained from PBMCs. The receptors originated from a human donor in good health. Some clones in this sample may be carry-over from other donors' samples. Each CDR3 is given with its conserved first and last residue. A D gene is named only where the DNA matches it firmly. Size tells how often a clone was seen (once, few, many) or the class of an expanded clone, and some rows leave it out.

V gene: TRBV6-1; clone size: NA; D gene: NA; J gene: TRBJ2-7; CDR3 DNA: TGTGCCAGCAGTGAAGTTATGAGACAGTTCTACGAGCAGTACTTC; CDR3 protein: CASSEVMRQFYEQYF
V gene: TRBV18; clone size: NA; D gene: NA; J gene: TRBJ2-7; CDR3 DNA: TGTGCCAGCTCACCTTGGGCTCAGATCGGCGAGCAGTACTTC; CDR3 protein: CASSPWAQIGEQYF
V gene: TRBV19; clone size: NA; D gene: NA; J gene: TRBJ1-4; CDR3 DNA: TGTGCCAGTAGTAACGATCAGGGGTTAAATGAAAAACTGTTTTTT; CDR3 protein: CASSNDQGLNEKLFF
V gene: TRBV29-1; clone size: NA; D gene: TRBD2; J gene: TRBJ2-3; CDR3 DNA: TGCAGCGCTTCACTAGCGGGAGGGCCAGTTACGCAGTATTTT; CDR3 protein: CSASLAGGPVTQYF
V gene: TRBV5-1; clone size: NA; D gene: TRBD1; J gene: TRBJ1-2; CDR3 DNA: TGCGCCAGCAGCGACACAGGGGGGAGCGCCTATGGCTACACCTTC; CDR3 protein: CASSDTGGSAYGYTF
V gene: TRBV4-3; clone size: NA; D gene: TRBD1; J gene: TRBJ1-1; CDR3 DNA: TGCGCCAGCAGCCAAGATCTTGAGGGACAGGGGCGTCGCACTGAAGCTTTCTTT; CDR3 protein: CASSQDLEGQGRRTEAFF
V gene: TRBV30; clone size: NA; D gene: NA; J gene: TRBJ1-4; CDR3 DNA: TGTGCCTGGAGTACTTTCGGGGTAACTAATGAAAAACTGTTTTTT; CDR3 protein: CAWSTFGVTNEKLFF
V gene: TRBV5-1; clone size: NA; D gene: TRBD1; J gene: TRBJ2-7; CDR3 DNA: TGCGCCAGCAGCCTAGGGACAGGGAAAGAGCAGTACTTC; CDR3 protein: CASSLGTGKEQYF
V gene: TRBV4-3; clone size: NA; D gene: NA; J gene: TRBJ2-1; CDR3 DNA: TGCGCCAGCAGCCAAGCGGGCGGGCGGACCTACAATGAGCAGTTCTTC; CDR3 protein: CASSQAGGRTYNEQFF
V gene: TRBV18; clone size: NA; D gene: TRBD1; J gene: TRBJ1-2; CDR3 DNA: TGTGCCAGCTCACCAACCGCAGACAGGGGCTATGGCTACACCTTC; CDR3 protein: CASSPTADRGYGYTF
V gene: TRBV5-1; clone size: NA; D gene: NA; J gene: TRBJ1-2; CDR3 DNA: TGCGCCAGCAGCTTGGGTCAGGGGACGCTTGGCTACACCTTC; CDR3 protein: CASSLGQGTLGYTF
V gene: TRBV4-3; clone size: NA; D gene: NA; J gene: TRBJ2-7; CDR3 DNA: TGCGCCAGCAGCCAAGAACAAGACAGCTCCTACGAGCAGTACTTC; CDR3 protein: CASSQEQDSSYEQYF
V gene: TRBV12-5; clone size: once; D gene: TRBD1; J gene: TRBJ1-2; CDR3 DNA: TGTGCTACACGACAGGGTCGGCTGGACACCTTC; CDR3 protein: CATRQGRLDTF
V gene: TRBV9; clone size: NA; D gene: NA; J gene: TRBJ1-4; CDR3 DNA: TGTGCCAGCAGCGTAGAGACAAGTAATGAAAAACTGTTTTTT; CDR3 protein: CASSVETSNEKLFF
V gene: TRBV11-3; clone size: NA; D gene: NA; J gene: TRBJ2-3; CDR3 DNA: TGTGCCAGCAGCTTAGTCAACACAGATACGCAGTATTTT; CDR3 protein: CASSLVNTDTQYF
V gene: TRBV5-1; clone size: NA; D gene: TRBD1; J gene: TRBJ2-3; CDR3 DNA: TGCGCCAGCAGCTCGAACAGGGGCCTCACAGATACGCAGTATTTT; CDR3 protein: CASSSNRGLTDTQYF
V gene: TRBV27; clone size: few; D gene: NA; J gene: TRBJ2-1; CDR3 DNA: TGTGCCAGCAGTTCGGTCGTCAACCCGGACAATGAGCAGTTCTTC; CDR3 protein: CASSSVVNPDNEQFF
V gene: TRBV14; clone size: once; D gene: TRBD1; J gene: TRBJ1-6; CDR3 DNA: TGTGCCAGCAGCCGTAACAGGGGGCCGAGCTCCTATAATTCACCCCTCCACTTT; CDR3 protein: CASSRNRGPSSYNSPLHF
V gene: TRBV6-4; clone size: NA; D gene: NA; J gene: TRBJ2-5; CDR3 DNA: TGTGCCCCGGAGGTGAAACAAGAGACCCAGTACTTC; CDR3 protein: CAPEVKQETQYF
V gene: TRBV6-5; clone size: NA; D gene: NA; J gene: TRBJ2-2; CDR3 DNA: TGTGCCAGCAGTCGCGGGGAGCCCGGGGAGCTGTTTTTT; CDR3 protein: CASSRGEPGELFF
V gene: TRBV7-8; clone size: NA; D gene: NA; J gene: TRBJ2-7; CDR3 DNA: TGTGCCAGCAGCGAACCAGGGAAGTCCTACGAGCAGTACTTC; CDR3 protein: CASSEPGKSYEQYF
V gene: TRBV18; clone size: once; D gene: TRBD1; J gene: TRBJ1-2; CDR3 DNA: TGTGCCAGCTCACCAGTCGACAGGGGGCAGGATGGCTACACCTTC; CDR3 protein: CASSPVDRGQDGYTF
V gene: TRBV12-5; clone size: once; D gene: TRBD1; J gene: TRBJ2-2; CDR3 DNA: TGTGCTAGTGGTTTTCTGGGACAGGACAACACCGGGGAGCTGTTTTTT; CDR3 protein: CASGFLGQDNTGELFF
V gene: TRBV30; clone size: NA; D gene: TRBD2; J gene: TRBJ2-1; CDR3 DNA: TGTGCCTGGAGTGGGGCTAGCGGGAACTACAATGAGCAGTTCTTC; CDR3 protein: CAWSGASGNYNEQFF
V gene: TRBV5-1; clone size: once; D gene: NA; J gene: TRBJ2-3; CDR3 DNA: TGCGCCAGCAGCCCAGGCACAGATACGCAGTATTTT; CDR3 protein: CASSPGTDTQYF
V gene: TRBV13; clone size: NA; D gene: NA; J gene: TRBJ2-3; CDR3 DNA: TGTGCCAGCAGCCCCCGGACATCGGGCACAGATACGCAGTATTTT; CDR3 protein: CASSPRTSGTDTQYF
V gene: TRBV7-8; clone size: NA; D gene: TRBD2; J gene: TRBJ2-5; CDR3 DNA: TGTGCCAGCCTGGACCTAGGACTAGCACCAGAGACCCAGTACTTC; CDR3 protein: CASLDLGLAPETQYF
V gene: TRBV21-1; clone size: NA; D gene: NA; J gene: TRBJ1-1; CDR3 DNA: TGTGCCAGCAGCAAAGGGGAACAGGGGAACACTGAAGCTTTCTTT; CDR3 protein: CASSKGEQGNTEAFF
V gene: TRBV6-5; clone size: NA; D gene: NA; J gene: TRBJ2-2; CDR3 DNA: TGTGCCAGCAGTTCGGGGACTCGCACCGGGGAGCTGTTTTTT; CDR3 protein: CASSSGTRTGELFF
V gene: TRBV7-9; clone size: NA; D gene: TRBD2; J gene: TRBJ2-1; CDR3 DNA: TGTGCCAGCACCTTGACTAGCGGGACGCAGTTCTTC; CDR3 protein: CASTLTSGTQFF
V gene: TRBV7-3; clone size: NA; D gene: NA; J gene: TRBJ2-2; CDR3 DNA: TGTGCCAGCAGCTTAACGTTAACAGGGCCCGGGGAGCTGTTTTTT; CDR3 protein: CASSLTLTGPGELFF
V gene: TRBV6-1; clone size: NA; D gene: TRBD1; J gene: TRBJ1-5; CDR3 DNA: TGTGCCAGCAGTGAACTTGGGACAGGGTTGCAGCCCCAGCATTTT; CDR3 protein: CASSELGTGLQPQHF
V gene: TRBV6-1; clone size: NA; D gene: NA; J gene: TRBJ1-2; CDR3 DNA: TGTGCCAGCACCCTCCAGGGAAGGTATGGCTACACCTTC; CDR3 protein: CASTLQGRYGYTF
V gene: TRBV27; clone size: NA; D gene: NA; J gene: TRBJ1-2; CDR3 DNA: TGTGCCAGCAGTTTAAGGCAGGGATATGGCTACACCTTC; CDR3 protein: CASSLRQGYGYTF
V gene: TRBV6-4; clone size: NA; D gene: TRBD2; J gene: TRBJ2-7; CDR3 DNA: TGTGCCAGCAGTGACGAGCTCCTTGGGGGACTACGCTACGAGCAGTACTTC; CDR3 protein: CASSDELLGGLRYEQYF
V gene: TRBV7-6; clone size: NA; D gene: TRBD2; J gene: TRBJ2-2; CDR3 DNA: TGTGCCAGCAGCCTGACTAGCGGGGGGGCCACGGAGCTGTTTTTT; CDR3 protein: CASSLTSGGATELFF
V gene: TRBV7-9; clone size: NA; D gene: TRBD2; J gene: TRBJ2-1; CDR3 DNA: TGTGCCAGCAGCTTAGGGCTAGCGGGAGGCTCCTACAATGAGCAGTTCTTC; CDR3 protein: CASSLGLAGGSYNEQFF
V gene: TRBV15; clone size: NA; D gene: TRBD1; J gene: TRBJ2-6; CDR3 DNA: TGTGCCACCAGCAGGGGACAGGGGGCTGGCGGGGCCAACGTCCTGACTTTC; CDR3 protein: CATSRGQGAGGANVLTF
V gene: TRBV7-3; clone size: NA; D gene: NA; J gene: TRBJ2-1; CDR3 DNA: TGTGCCAGCAGTTTGGTCCAGTACAATGAGCAGTTCTTC; CDR3 protein: CASSLVQYNEQFF
V gene: TRBV19; clone size: NA; D gene: NA; J gene: TRBJ1-6; CDR3 DNA: TGTGCCAGTAGTGACGCACAGAGAAATTCACCCCTCCACTTT; CDR3 protein: CASSDAQRNSPLHF
V gene: TRBV27; clone size: NA; D gene: NA; J gene: TRBJ1-6; CDR3 DNA: TGTGCCAGCAGTTTCCCGGGGGATTCACCCCTCCACTTT; CDR3 protein: CASSFPGDSPLHF
V gene: TRBV2; clone size: NA; D gene: TRBD1; J gene: TRBJ1-5; CDR3 DNA: TGTGCCAGCATGTGGGACAGTGGGCAGCCCCAGCATTTT; CDR3 protein: CASMWDSGQPQHF
V gene: TRBV7-8; clone size: NA; D gene: NA; J gene: TRBJ1-2; CDR3 DNA: TGTGCCAGCAGCCACCACACCTCAGGGGAGTATGGCTACACCTTC; CDR3 protein: CASSHHTSGEYGYTF
V gene: TRBV7-3; clone size: NA; D gene: NA; J gene: TRBJ1-1; CDR3 DNA: TGTGCCAGCAGCTTAACACTTCGCACTGAAGCTTTCTTT; CDR3 protein: CASSLTLRTEAFF
V gene: TRBV7-6; clone size: NA; D gene: TRBD2; J gene: TRBJ2-7; CDR3 DNA: TGTGCCAGCAGCTCATATGCGAGGGGACTAACCGGCGAGCAGTACTTC; CDR3 protein: CASSSYARGLTGEQYF
V gene: TRBV5-4; clone size: NA; D gene: NA; J gene: TRBJ2-7; CDR3 DNA: TGTGCCAGCAGCCTCCCAGGGAAAGACTACGAGCAGTACTTC; CDR3 protein: CASSLPGKDYEQYF
V gene: TRBV19; clone size: NA; D gene: TRBD1; J gene: TRBJ1-5; CDR3 DNA: TGTGCCAGTAGTACCTTAACCGGGACAGGGGCAAATCAGCCCCAGCATTTT; CDR3 protein: CASSTLTGTGANQPQHF
V gene: TRBV4-3; clone size: NA; D gene: NA; J gene: TRBJ2-7; CDR3 DNA: TGCGCCAGCAGTCTTTCTGTAGCCTCTTTCTACGAGCAGTACTTC; CDR3 protein: CASSLSVASFYEQYF
V gene: TRBV30; clone size: NA; D gene: NA; J gene: TRBJ1-4; CDR3 DNA: TGTGCCTGGAGGGGGGGGTTCCAAGGTGAAAAACTGTTTTTT; CDR3 protein: CAWRGGFQGEKLFF
V gene: TRBV7-9; clone size: NA; D gene: NA; J gene: TRBJ1-6; CDR3 DNA: TGTGCCAGCAGTCGGGTCGGCTCACCCCTCCACTTT; CDR3 protein: CASSRVGSPLHF